The clone carrying this T cell receptor (beta chain) was found a few times. What it binds is unknown. Unique molecular identifiers were carried by the TCR beta cDNA libraries. Input amounts of roughly 0.85 to 11 million T cells were used. These gave roughly 0.5 million cDNA molecules, so each molecule approximated one T cell. TCRdb ran MiXCR on the PCR reads and lists one entry per CDR3 protein. The table records roughly 600,000 distinct CDR3 sequences, roughly 45% of them present only once. This sample stems from a study of post-analysis software for immune sequencing data. Trimming cost V 4 bases and J 2 bases, with 12 bases left between them. Germline-derived CDR1 and CDR2 are DFQATT and SNEGSKA (reference sequence). This CDR3 spans 13 amino acids. Whole-study results and caveats: Analysis by F measure revealed that same-batch samples clustered strongly together. TRBV segments more frequent in patients than in controls numbered several and included TRBV5-6, TRBV5-1 and TRBV20-1. There was significantly lower normalized Chao1 diversity in multiple sclerosis patients than in controls.

Sequenced material: blood. The receptor was derived from a girl aged 10-17 years with multiple sclerosis. The V gene is TRBV20-1, the J gene TRBJ2-7, with D perhaps TRBD1 or TRBD2 (5 bases each). This CDR3 reads CSATRDVAYEQYF. The DNA of the CDR3 is TGCAGTGCTACCCGGGACGTTGCCTACGAGCAGTACTTC.